The 21 T cell receptor beta chains below come from one sample, sequenced in a study of control samples from healthy donors and cancer patients. Clones were read by immunoSEQ multiplex PCR, and TCRdb kept only the in-frame ones, dropping some. The repertoire holds hundreds of thousands of clones, with approximately 80% as singletons. The sample consisted of PBMCs. The receptors were gathered from a woman aged 55-70 years with lung cancer.

The J gene is TRBJ1-5, the V gene TRBV7-8; maybe TRBD1 (6 bases). The CDR3 sequence is 15 residues long. The V gene lost 2 bases and the J gene lost 7 bases, with 15 bases spanning the gap. Per the germline V gene, CDR1 is SGHVS and CDR2 is FQNEAQ. CDR3 nucleotides: TGTGCCAGCAGCTTATCACGGGGGGCTGGCCAGCCCCAGCATTTT. Its translation is CASSLSRGAGQPQHF.

This clone was counted only a few times. The chain is built from TRBV5-6 and TRBJ2-3; 8 nucleotides align to TRBD1. Trimming removed 2 bases from V and 4 bases from J; junction bases left unmatched: 6. Germline-derived CDR1 and CDR2 are SGHDT and YYEEEE. The CDR3 has 15 amino acids. CDR3 loop: CASSFPRQGSDTQYF. The CDR3 region has the DNA TGTGCCAGCAGCTTTCCCCGACAGGGGTCAGATACGCAGTATTTT.

Only a few counts were recorded for this clone. J is TRBJ1-6 and V is TRBV28; no reliable D call. The V gene lost 6 bases and the J gene lost 10 bases, with 13 bases spanning the gap. This CDR3 is 13 amino acids long. CDR1 is MDHEN and CDR2 is SYDVKM in the germline V gene. CDR3 sequence: CASSSTRGSPLHF. The CDR3, as DNA: TGTGCCAGCAGCTCCACGCGTGGGTCACCCCTCCACTTT.

A single count supports this clone. The chain is built from TRBV15 and TRBJ2-5; 7 bases map to TRBD2. Germline CDR1 reads LNHNV; CDR2 reads YYDKDF (reference sequence). The CDR3 length is 15 residues. Unmatched junction bases numbered 8, after V lost 5 bases and J lost 2 bases. CDR3 loop: CATSGGRALQETQYF. In DNA form, the CDR3 reads TGTGCCACCAGCGGAGGGAGGGCATTACAAGAGACCCAGTACTTC.

The chain is built from TRBV6-1 and TRBJ1-5; the D is unclear. The CDR3 spans 11 residues. V shed 1 base and J shed 6 bases, with 1 base lying between them. CDR1 is MNHNS and CDR2 is SASEGT in the germline V gene. In DNA, the CDR3 is TGTGCCAGCAGTGAAGGTCAGCCCCAGCATTTT. Its translation is CASSEGQPQHF.

The chain employs TRBV6-5 and TRBJ1-4; 7 bases map to TRBD1. This CDR3 has 15 residues. Unmatched junction bases numbered 15, after V lost 8 bases and J lost 9 bases. Germline V gene data show CDR1 as MNHEY and CDR2 as SVGAGI. The CDR3 coding sequence is TGTGCCAGCCTCATGGGGTTTGGGACAGCTAAAAAACTGTTTTTT. Protein sequence: CASLMGFGTAKKLFF.

Remarks on this clone: The germline gene is not matched at one end of the junction; a read error may be the cause. The rearrangement links TRBV7-7 to TRBJ2-7; D is unclear. Per the germline V gene, CDR1 is SSHAT and CDR2 is FNYEAQ (reference sequence). This CDR3 comprises 13 residues. CDR3 protein: CASSLDEVSEQYF. The CDR3, as DNA: TGTGCTAGCAGCTTAGACGAGGTCAGCGAGCAGTACTTC.

The rearrangement links TRBV7-9 to TRBJ2-2, with D possibly being TRBD1 or TRBD2 (5 bases each). Between the trimmed V and J ends, which lost 1 base and 5 bases, there was a span of 14 bases. The CDR3 contains 16 residues. CDR1 is SEHNR and CDR2 is FQNEAQ in the germline V gene (reference sequence). The CDR3 loop is CASSLDPGLGTGELFF. DNA for the CDR3: TGTGCCAGCAGCTTAGATCCGGGGCTAGGAACCGGGGAGCTGTTTTTT. The full variable domain, with the rest looked up from reference TRBV7-9 and TRBJ2-2, is DTGVSQNPRHKITKRGQNVTFRCDPISEHNRLYWYRQTLGQGPEFLTYFQNEAQLEKSRLLSDRFSAERPKGSFSTLEIQRTEQGDSAMYLCASSLDPGLGTGELFFGEGSRLTVL.

The rearrangement links TRBV28 to TRBJ2-3, with a tentative D call TRBD2 (5 bases). Trimming pared 4 bases from V and 2 bases from J, leaving 13 bases between. Germline lookup yields CDR1 MDHEN and CDR2 SYDVKM. The CDR3 is 15 amino acids. The CDR3 region has the DNA TGTGCCAGCAGTTCCTCCGGGGTGAACACAGATACGCAGTATTTT. It encodes CASSSSGVNTDTQYF.

V gene TRBV4-1 combines with J gene TRBJ2-7, with TRBD2 matching 11 bases. With V trimmed by 4 bases and J by 3 bases, 8 bases remained unmatched. The CDR3 runs 16 residues. The V gene's germline CDR1 is MGHRA and CDR2 YSYEKL. Here the CDR3 reads CASSRAGGTSGYEQYF. Written as DNA, the CDR3 is TGCGCCAGCAGCCGAGCAGGAGGGACTAGCGGCTACGAGCAGTACTTC.

This rearrangement joins TRBV15 to TRBJ1-1; TRBD1 matches 8 bases. This CDR3 region has 14 residues. J gave up 7 bases and V 9 bases, and 13 bases lay outside the gene matches. CDR1 and CDR2 (germline): LNHNV, YYDKDF (reference sequence). Here the CDR3 reads CATQDRVLDGEAFF. Here the CDR3 DNA reads TGTGCCACTCAGGACAGGGTCCTTGATGGTGAAGCTTTCTTT.

The V gene is TRBV9, the J gene TRBJ1-1; 7 bases are a match to TRBD1. The V segment lost 4 bases and the J segment 0 bases; nucleotides outside the gene matches: 3. CDR3 length equals 14 residues. The germline gives CDR1 SGDLS, CDR2 YYNGEE. The CDR3 DNA follows: TGTGCCAGCAGCACGACAGGGATGAACACTGAAGCTTTCTTT. This translates into CASSTTGMNTEAFF.

Ten or more counts support this clone. The rearrangement uses TRBV6-5 and TRBJ1-5; D call uncertain. Trimming pared 9 bases from V and 2 bases from J, leaving 8 bases between. The germline V gene has CDR1 MNHEY and CDR2 SVGAGI. The CDR3 sequence is 12 residues long. The chain's CDR3 is CASSEGNQPQHF. The CDR3 nucleotides read TGTGCCAGTTCCGAGGGCAATCAGCCCCAGCATTTT.

The chain links TRBV12-3 or TRBV12-4 to TRBJ1-1; tentative D call: TRBD1 (5 bases). The CDR3 loop spans 13 amino acids. Trimming shortened V by 0 bases and J by 4 bases, and 6 bases separated the two germline ends. The CDR3 DNA is TGTGCCAGCAGTTTAGCGGGGACCACTGAAGCTTTCTTT. It yields the protein CASSLAGTTEAFF.

The V call is TRBV6-5, the J call TRBJ1-2; tentative D call: TRBD1 (5 bases). The CDR3 consists of 14 residues. CDR1 is MNHEY, CDR2 SVGAGI, per germline. The germline V and J ends were trimmed by 4 bases and 4 bases, with 13 bases remaining between them. CDR3 bases: TGTGCCAGCAGTTCGGCCAGGGTTGGCTATGGCTACACCTTC. This encodes CASSSARVGYGYTF.

The chain is built from TRBV5-1 and TRBJ2-1; TRBD2 is a possible D gene (6 bases). Germline CDR1 is SGHRS and CDR2 is YFSETQ. Trimming left V 4 bases short and J 3 bases short, with 14 bases between. The CDR3 spans 15 residues. CDR3 sequence reads: CASSPDGGNYNEQFF. Written as DNA, the CDR3 is TGCGCCAGCAGCCCAGATGGCGGGAACTACAATGAGCAGTTCTTC.

This chain links TRBV28 with TRBJ1-5; perhaps TRBD1 as D (5 bases). Germline V CDR1 and CDR2: MDHEN, SYDVKM. V lost 4 bases and J 5 bases, leaving 15 bases between the germline ends. This CDR3 is 15 amino acids long. The CDR3 reads CASSSGGEGYQPQHF. DNA for the CDR3: TGTGCCAGCAGTTCGGGGGGGGAAGGGTATCAGCCCCAGCATTTT.

Here the CDR3 DNA reads TGTGCCAGTTCTACTCATCCCGGGACTGCAACGGTGGAGCAGTTCTTC. Its translation: CASSTHPGTATVEQFF. The chain is built from TRBV19 and TRBJ2-1, with TRBD2 as a possible D gene (6 bases). This CDR3 region has 16 residues. Germline assignment: CDR1 LNHDA and CDR2 SQIVND (reference sequence). Trimming pared 8 bases from V and 10 bases from J, leaving 27 bases between. The full variable domain, completed using reference TRBV19 and TRBJ2-1, is DGGITQSPKYLFRKEGQNVTLSCEQNLNHDAMYWYRQDPGQGLRLIYYSQIVNDFQKGDIAEGYSVSREKKESFPLTVTSAQKNPTAFYLCASSTHPGTATVEQFFGPGTRLTVL.

The chain combines TRBV9 with TRBJ1-1; no reliable D call. V dropped 3 bases and J dropped 0 bases, with 12 bases sitting between them. From germline, CDR1 is SGDLS and CDR2 YYNGEE. This CDR3 contains 15 residues. CDR3 bases: TGTGCCAGCAGCGCTCCGTTTTCCCTGAACACTGAAGCTTTCTTT. This codes for CASSAPFSLNTEAFF.

This clone showed up just a few times. The chain combines TRBV10-3 with TRBJ1-1; 8 positions agree with TRBD1. Germline CDR1 is ENHRY and CDR2 is SYGVKD. The CDR3 loop spans 13 amino acids. Losses at the gene ends were 11 bases for V and 6 bases for J; bases not matched to a gene: 11. The CDR3 region is CAVKGQANPEAFF. The CDR3 DNA follows: TGTGCCGTAAAGGGACAGGCAAATCCTGAAGCTTTCTTT.

V is TRBV5-1 and J is TRBJ1-3; TRBD1 is a possible D gene (6 bases). The CDR3 has 15 residues. V lost 0 bases to trimming and J lost 4 bases, with 11 bases between them. Germline CDR1 is SGHRS and CDR2 is YFSETQ. The CDR3 region has the DNA TGCGCCAGCAGCTTGGTTGGGGGGCCCGGAAACACCATATATTTT. Translated, it gives CASSLVGGPGNTIYF.